Listed here are 22 T cell receptor beta chains from one sample, sequenced in a study of control samples from healthy donors and cancer patients (dated by TCRdb to about 2020). The library was prepared using the immunoSEQ multiplex PCR assay. TCRdb retrieved this table from immuneACCESS and kept in-frame rearrangements only. Not all clones are present; in checked studies, unresolved V genes account for under half, and no reason is known for the remainder. Recorded for this sample are 85,000 to 95,000 clones; roughly 78% of them occurred a single time. The ten most abundant clones make up approximately 9.4% of the sample. Sequences were obtained from blood. Every receptor here comes from a woman in her fifties or sixties in good health.

The V and J genes are TRBV13 and TRBJ2-7, with D unresolved. V lost 5 bases and J 6 bases, leaving 8 bases between the germline ends. The CDR3 consists of 11 residues. In germline, CDR1 is PRHDT, CDR2 FYEKMQ (reference sequence). The CDR3 reads CASSRRAEQYF. In DNA, the CDR3 is TGTGCCAGCAGCCGCCGGGCCGAGCAGTACTTC.

This clone was counted between two and nine times. Other DNA sequences from this sample encode an identical CDR3 as well. The chain links TRBV4-3 to TRBJ1-3; D is ambiguous. Germline V CDR1 and CDR2: LGHNA, YSLEER. The CDR3 is 16 residues long. With 0 bases removed from V and 0 bases from J, the gap between germline ends came to 9 bases. CDR3 DNA sequence: TGCGCCAGCAGCCAAGACAGTCCAGCCTCTGGAAACACCATATATTTT. Translated: CASSQDSPASGNTIYF.

The chain combines TRBV7-8 with TRBJ2-3; perhaps TRBD2 as D (6 bases). The CDR3 runs 14 residues. V lost 5 bases, J lost 4 bases, and 13 bases lay in between. The germline CDR1 and CDR2 sequences are SGHVS and FQNEAQ. The CDR3 DNA follows: TGTGCCAGCAGCCTCTTAGGAGGGGCAGATACGCAGTATTTT. Protein product: CASSLLGGADTQYF.

This chain connects TRBV9 to TRBJ1-6; D unclear. V was clipped by 2 bases and J by 7 bases, with 10 bases between them. The CDR3 is 14 amino acids. The V gene's germline CDR1 is SGDLS and CDR2 YYNGEE. For the CDR3, the DNA is TGTGCCAGCAGCGTGAGACACGTAAATTCACCCCTCCACTTT. Its translation is CASSVRHVNSPLHF.

This sequence joins TRBV18 and TRBJ2-5, with D perhaps being TRBD1 or TRBD2 (6 bases each). The CDR3 extends over 15 amino acids. Trimming removed 4 bases at V and 1 base at J, with 13 bases between. Germline loops: CDR1 KGHSH, CDR2 LQKENI. CDR3 region: CASSRVGGAQETQYF. The CDR3 DNA reads as TGTGCCAGCTCACGAGTCGGGGGCGCCCAAGAGACCCAGTACTTC.

There are a few counts of this clone. The chain uses TRBV27 and TRBJ2-7, with 9 bases identical to TRBD2. V lost 2 bases to trimming and J lost 2 bases; unmatched junction nucleotides: 4. This CDR3 contains 15 residues. Looked up from germline, CDR1 is MNHEY and CDR2 is SMNVEV (reference sequence). The CDR3 DNA follows: TGTGCCAGCAGTTTAAAAGCGGGGGGACCCTACGAGCAGTACTTC. This sequence encodes CASSLKAGGPYEQYF.

The rearrangement joins TRBV7-9 to TRBJ2-1; the D gene is possibly TRBD2 (6 bases). Trimming took off 3 bases at V and 7 bases at J, with 25 bases between the two ends. Germline loops: CDR1 SEHNR, CDR2 FQNEAQ (reference sequence). The CDR3 has 18 residues. The CDR3 sequence: CASSFFLVGGLAKNEQFF. The DNA for the CDR3 is TGTGCCAGCAGCTTTTTTTTGGTTGGAGGGCTAGCGAAAAATGAGCAGTTCTTC. The full variable domain, its missing parts supplied by reference TRBV7-9 and TRBJ2-1, is DTGVSQNPRHKITKRGQNVTFRCDPISEHNRLYWYRQTLGQGPEFLTYFQNEAQLEKSRLLSDRFSAERPKGSFSTLEIQRTEQGDSAMYLCASSFFLVGGLAKNEQFFGPGTRLTVL.

CDR3 in amino acids: CASRVGGGVDTQYF. CDR3 in DNA: TGTGCCAGCAGAGTGGGCGGGGGGGTAGATACGCAGTATTTT. The chain links TRBV2 to TRBJ2-3, with TRBD2 matching 9 bases. Germline V CDR1 and CDR2: SNHLY, FYNNEI. The CDR3 is 14 residues long. V was clipped by 6 bases and J by 5 bases; unmatched bases: 6.

The chain has TRBV3-1 (or the pseudogene TRBV3-2) and TRBJ2-2; D could derive from TRBD1 or TRBD2 (5 bases each). Per germline, CDR1 LGHDT and CDR2 YNNKEL (reference sequence). The CDR3 sequence is 14 residues long. V lost 5 bases and J 5 bases, leaving 12 bases between the germline ends. In DNA, the CDR3 is TGTGCCAGCAGCTCGGGGACGGTGACCGGGGAGCTGTTTTTT. It yields the protein CASSSGTVTGELFF.

The gene calls are TRBV19 and TRBJ1-6; no definite D call. The V end was cut by 7 bases, the J end by 0 bases, with 7 bases between. This CDR3 region has 14 residues. Germline CDR1 and CDR2: LNHDA and SQIVND (reference sequence). In DNA form, the CDR3 reads TGTGCCAGTACACAGAGCTCCTATAATTCACCCCTCCACTTT. Translating gives CASTQSSYNSPLHF. The full variable domain, in which reference TRBV19 and TRBJ1-6 provide the parts outside the CDR3, is DGGITQSPKYLFRKEGQNVTLSCEQNLNHDAMYWYRQDPGQGLRLIYYSQIVNDFQKGDIAEGYSVSREKKESFPLTVTSAQKNPTAFYLCASTQSSYNSPLHFGNGTRLTVT.

This sequence joins TRBV19 and TRBJ1-6, with a weak D call TRBD1 (6 bases). Germline values: CDR1 LNHDA, CDR2 SQIVND (reference sequence). Trimming shortened V by 6 bases and J by 0 bases, and 15 bases separated the two germline ends. CDR3 length equals 17 residues. The CDR3 here is CASRGYDRSSYNSPLHF. CDR3 nucleotides: TGTGCCAGTAGAGGATATGACAGGAGCTCCTATAATTCACCCCTCCACTTT.

This chain connects TRBV21-1 to TRBJ1-5. TRBV21-1 is a recognized pseudogene. CDR3 length: 16 amino acids. CDR3: CASSKARTSSNQPQHF. CDR3 bases: TGTGCCAGCAGCAAAGCGCGGACTTCTAGCAATCAGCCCCAGCATTTT.

The chain employs TRBV5-4 and TRBJ2-1, with unresolved D. Trimming took 4 bases from V and 9 from J, leaving 26 bases between them. The CDR3 is 17 amino acids. Germline loops: CDR1 SGHNT, CDR2 YYREEE (reference sequence). The CDR3 nucleotides read TGTGCCAGCAGCACTCCCCCTGCGCTACTATTTCCCACTGAGCAGTTCTTC. It translates to CASSTPPALLFPTEQFF.

The genes are TRBV19 and TRBJ2-1, with TRBD2 matching over 11 bases. This CDR3 is 13 amino acids long. Looked up from germline, CDR1 is LNHDA and CDR2 is SQIVND (reference sequence). The V gene end was trimmed by 6 bases and the J gene end by 6 bases; junction bases not matched to a gene: 1. CDR3 region: CASRLAGGNEQFF. As DNA, the CDR3 is TGTGCCAGTAGGCTAGCGGGGGGCAATGAGCAGTTCTTC. The variable domain in full, with the rest retrieved from reference TRBV19 and TRBJ2-1, is DGGITQSPKYLFRKEGQNVTLSCEQNLNHDAMYWYRQDPGQGLRLIYYSQIVNDFQKGDIAEGYSVSREKKESFPLTVTSAQKNPTAFYLCASRLAGGNEQFFGPGTRLTVL.

The chain combines TRBV5-1 with TRBJ1-6; 7 nucleotides agree with TRBD1. CDR1 is SGHRS, CDR2 YFSETQ, per germline. The ends lost 4 bases at V and 7 bases at J; junction bases unmatched: 11. The CDR3 length is 16 residues. The CDR3 coding sequence is TGCGCCAGCAGCCCATATGGAGGGACAGCCAATTCACCCCTCCACTTT. Protein: CASSPYGGTANSPLHF.

V is TRBV19 and J is TRBJ2-5; D remains ambiguous. The V gene lost 3 bases and the J gene lost 5 bases, with 10 bases spanning the gap. This CDR3 has 13 amino acids. The germline gives CDR1 LNHDA, CDR2 SQIVND (reference sequence). This CDR3 reads CASSIPGWETQYF. The CDR3 bases are TGTGCCAGTAGTATCCCCGGGTGGGAGACCCAGTACTTC. The full variable domain, its missing parts supplied by reference TRBV19 and TRBJ2-5, is DGGITQSPKYLFRKEGQNVTLSCEQNLNHDAMYWYRQDPGQGLRLIYYSQIVNDFQKGDIAEGYSVSREKKESFPLTVTSAQKNPTAFYLCASSIPGWETQYFGPGTRLLVL.

The table lists this clone with a few counts. CDR3 coding DNA: TGTGCCAGCAGCCCGAATGGACAGCTCACTGAAGCTTTCTTT. It encodes CASSPNGQLTEAFF. V and J are TRBV7-2 and TRBJ1-1, with a weak D call TRBD1 (6 bases). V shed 5 bases and J shed 4 bases, with 14 bases lying between them. The CDR3 contains 14 residues. Germline V lookup: CDR1 SGHTA, CDR2 FQGNSA.

V and J are TRBV2 and TRBJ2-1; D possibly matches TRBD1 or TRBD2 (6 bases each). This CDR3 has 14 residues. Trimming took off 4 bases at V and 3 bases at J, with 10 bases between the two ends. Germline lookup yields CDR1 SNHLY and CDR2 FYNNEI. For the CDR3, the DNA is TGTGCCAGCAGTGCGGAGGGGGGCTACAATGAGCAGTTCTTC. This gives the protein CASSAEGGYNEQFF.

Details on this clone: Other DNA sequences in this sample translate to the same CDR3. This chain joins TRBV5-4 and TRBJ2-3, with 7 bases aligning to TRBD1. CDR3 length: 14 residues. CDR1 is SGHNT and CDR2 is YYREEE in the germline V gene (reference sequence). V trimming: 5 bases; J trimming: 2 bases; junction bases outside the gene matches: 5. The CDR3 is CASSPGTVTDTQYF. Written as DNA, the CDR3 is TGTGCCAGCAGTCCCGGGACAGTCACAGATACGCAGTATTTT.

The genes are TRBV11-3 and TRBJ2-7; unclear D gene. The germline V gene has CDR1 SGHNT and CDR2 YENEEA. Trimming removed 1 base at V and 1 base at J, with 2 bases between. The CDR3 is 12 residues long. CDR3 region: CASSLGSYEQYF. The CDR3 DNA follows: TGTGCCAGCAGCTTAGGGTCCTACGAGCAGTACTTC. The variable domain in full, completed from reference TRBV11-3 and TRBJ2-7, reads EAGVVQSPRYKIIEKKQPVAFWCNPISGHNTLYWYLQNLGQGPELLIRYENEEAVDDSQLPKDRFSAERLKGVDSTLKIQPAELGDSAVYLCASSLGSYEQYFGPGTRLTVT.

This chain joins TRBV18 and TRBJ1-1; D is unclear. Trimming stripped 2 bases from V and 4 bases from J, with 11 bases between. The CDR3 sequence is 14 residues long. Germline CDR1 is KGHSH and CDR2 is LQKENI. Here the CDR3 DNA reads TGTGCCAGCTCACCAAGATCGGGGAGCACTGAAGCTTTCTTT. It yields the protein CASSPRSGSTEAFF. The complete variable domain, with remaining parts taken from reference TRBV18 and TRBJ1-1, reads NAGVMQNPRHLVRRRGQEARLRCSPMKGHSHVYWYRQLPEEGLKFMVYLQKENIIDESGMPKERFSAEFPKEGPSILRIQQVVRGDSAAYFCASSPRSGSTEAFFGQGTRLTVV.

The chain joins TRBV6-4 to TRBJ2-3; the D gene is possibly TRBD2 (6 bases). This CDR3 has 14 amino acids. Germline CDR1 and CDR2: MRHNA and SNTAGT. Deletions cut 4 bases from V and 6 bases from J, with 14 bases between. This CDR3 is CASSGRVGKDTQYF. The CDR3 nucleotides read TGTGCCAGCAGTGGGAGGGTGGGGAAGGATACGCAGTATTTT.